Sequencing of this TCR beta chain was carried out in a study of T-cell memory formation after mild COVID-19. V lost 2 bases and J 7 bases, leaving 24 bases between the germline ends. The CDR3 consists of 18 residues. MiXCR was run by TCRdb on the 5' RACE reads, yielding one entry per CDR3 protein. The table lists around 510,000 distinct CDR3 sequences, less than 25% of them singletons. The specimen sequenced was PBMCs or a T cell subset sorted from them (not recorded which). This TCR was sampled from an adult woman who had mild COVID-19 (a few samples of this study predate the infection). Cell type and time point are not known. This chain connects TRBV12-3 or TRBV12-4 to TRBJ2-1; D possibly matches TRBD1 or TRBD2 (6 bases each). CDR3 bases: TGTGCCAGCAGTTTAATGATAGGGGTTGAAGGGGGGTCGAATGAGCAGTTCTTC. It yields the protein CASSLMIGVEGGSNEQFF.